This T cell receptor beta chain comes out of a study of OX40 agonist ivuxolimab in advanced cancers. The assay was immunoSEQ multiplex PCR, and TCRdb's table has in-frame clones only and misses some. The sample holds roughly 60,000 clones, about 85% seen once. A word on this clone: Sequence at one end of the junction differs from germline and may be a read error.

The receptor was isolated from an adult with an advanced solid tumor such as melanoma, head and neck, liver or kidney cancer. The sequences come from CD4+ or CD8+ T cells sorted from blood, collected in a trial of the OX40 agonist ivuxolimab.

For the CDR3, the DNA is TGTGCCAGCAGCGGGGGAGCCCCGGGATATTTTGTTAGGGACACTGAAGCTATCTTT. The encoded protein is CASSGGAPGYFVRDTEAIF. V is TRBV5-5 and J is TRBJ1-1; TRBD1 is a possible D gene (6 bases). The CDR3 length is 19 residues. CDR1 and CDR2 (germline): SGHKS, YYEKEE (reference sequence).